This TCR beta chain was recovered during a study of T cell repertoires in cytomegalovirus infection. Whole-study context: Indicated by public TCR beta signatures were CMV infection and matching HLA type.

Study results and limitations: Carriers of CMV plus the relevant HLA were identified by cumulative public TCR beta family frequency.

This clonotype was seen more than once but under ten times. Its antigen is still unknown. TCRdb fed the reads into MiXCR, producing one record per CDR3 protein. Of about 530,000 distinct CDR3 sequences detected, approximately 25% appear once; the ten largest clones hold around 13%. Sequenced material: PBMCs. The source of this sequence is a human donor in good health (CMV status not recorded). Some clones in this sample may be carry-over from other donors' samples.

CDR3 DNA sequence: TGTGCCATCGGACTAGCGGGAGTGGGCACCGGGGAGCTGTTTTTT. Translation gives CAIGLAGVGTGELFF. J is TRBJ2-2 and V is TRBV6-5; TRBD2 matches 13 bases. The J segment lost 4 bases and the V segment lost 10 bases, leaving 6 bases of the junction unmatched. Germline values: CDR1 MNHEY, CDR2 SVGAGI. The CDR3 is 15 amino acids.